Listed below are T cell receptor beta chains from one sample, sequenced in a study of blood T cell repertoires in COVID-19. Some clones are missing from TCRdb's copy, which holds only in-frame ones; the method was immunoSEQ multiplex PCR. The data hold fewer than 250,000 clones, with roughly 90% observed a single time. Sequences were obtained from peripheral blood. The origin of the receptors is a man aged 55 to 69 who had recovered from COVID-19. Each CDR3 is given with its conserved first and last residue. D genes are given only for firm matches. Size is stated for part of the rows, as once, few or many counts, or as a class when the clone is expanded.

V gene,J gene,clone size,D gene,CDR3 protein,CDR3 DNA
TRBV14,TRBJ1-3,NA,TRBD1,CASSHRQGVPGNTIYF,TGTGCCAGCAGCCACAGACAGGGGGTTCCTGGAAACACCATATATTTT
TRBV18,TRBJ1-1,NA,NA,CASSPPGQFEAFF,TGTGCCAGCTCACCTCCGGGACAATTTGAAGCTTTCTTT
TRBV4-3,TRBJ2-3,NA,TRBD2,CASSEGTSGIGDTQYF,TGCGCCAGCAGCGAAGGGACTAGCGGGATTGGAGATACGCAGTATTTT
TRBV2,TRBJ2-7,NA,TRBD2,CASRAGGPYEQYF,TGTGCCAGCAGGGCGGGAGGGCCCTACGAGCAGTACTTC
TRBV18,TRBJ1-4,NA,NA,CASSPMRNEKLFF,TGTGCCAGCTCACCAATGAGGAATGAAAAACTGTTTTTT
TRBV19,TRBJ1-1,NA,NA,CASIGDLNTEAFF,TGTGCCAGTATTGGAGATTTGAACACTGAAGCTTTCTTT
TRBV5-1,TRBJ2-3,NA,NA,CASRPGGGGSTDTQYF,TGCGCCAGCAGACCCGGAGGGGGGGGAAGCACAGATACGCAGTATTTT
TRBV24-1,TRBJ2-5,NA,TRBD1,CATSDHTGGEETQYF,TGTGCCACCAGTGATCATACAGGGGGCGAGGAGACCCAGTACTTC
TRBV15,TRBJ2-1,many,NA,CATSRPVGRGLTRNEQFF,TGTGCCACCAGCAGACCCGTTGGGCGGGGGCTTACTAGAAATGAGCAGTTCTTC
TRBV6-5,TRBJ2-3,NA,NA,CASTPTGTTDTQYF,TGTGCCAGCACTCCAACAGGGACCACAGATACGCAGTATTTT
TRBV3-1/TRBV3-2,TRBJ1-1,NA,NA,CASSQVYRGLAFF,TGTGCCAGCAGCCAAGTCTATCGGGGACTAGCTTTCTTT
TRBV12-5,TRBJ2-7,NA,NA,CASGLTRQWNEQYF,TGTGCTAGTGGTTTGACACGACAATGGAACGAGCAGTACTTC
TRBV6-4,TRBJ1-1,NA,NA,CASSGGSLGDTEAFF,TGTGCCAGCAGTGGAGGTTCTCTGGGAGACACTGAAGCTTTCTTT
TRBV5-1,TRBJ2-3,NA,TRBD1,CASSLLTGVSSDTQYF,TGCGCCAGCAGCTTGTTAACAGGGGTTTCATCAGATACGCAGTATTTT
TRBV7-3,TRBJ2-1,few,NA,CASSLTQNNEQFF,TGTGCCAGCAGCTTAACTCAGAACAATGAGCAGTTCTTC
TRBV6-2/TRBV6-3,TRBJ2-7,medium-sized,NA,CASSYEVPSAEQYF,TGTGCCAGCAGTTACGAGGTACCCTCCGCCGAGCAGTACTTC
TRBV5-1,TRBJ2-7,NA,TRBD1,CASSLTGGYEQYF,TGCGCCAGCAGCTTGACAGGGGGCTACGAGCAGTACTTC
TRBV7-9,TRBJ1-2,NA,NA,CASSPKGVTDYGYTF,TGTGCCAGCAGCCCGAAGGGGGTTACTGACTATGGCTACACCTTC